This T cell receptor (beta chain) was sequenced in a study of T cell changes during pregnancy in multiple sclerosis. The CDR3 runs to 13 residues. V gave up 1 base and J gave up 12 bases, with 10 bases separating them. Germline CDR1 LNHNV, CDR2 YYDKDF (reference sequence). Assay: immunoSEQ multiplex PCR; the TCRdb copy retains only in-frame clones and omits some. Among around 25,000 clones listed, about 85% were seen once. The starting material was CD8+ T cells from peripheral blood mononuclear cells, obtained in the first trimester of pregnancy. The TCR was taken from a female donor in good health, enrolled as a control in a pregnancy study. The chain uses TRBV15 and TRBJ2-6; tentative D call: TRBD2 (5 bases). The CDR3 bases are TGTGCCACCAGCAGAGCACCCGAGGGCGTCCTGACTTTC. It codes for CATSRAPEGVLTF.